This T cell receptor beta chain came from a study of cytomegalovirus exposure and HLA in healthy donors. Study-wide points: In a later analysis, HLA-associated TCR beta chains were more clonally expanded than equally common others. When analyzed later, a missense DCLRE1C variant was found to be linked to TCR beta V- and J-gene trimming.

This clone was counted only a few times. Its antigen is not known. The PCR had 60 Vbeta and 13 Jbeta primers. Clones were sequenced by immunoSEQ multiplex PCR, and TCRdb holds only the in-frame ones, with some missing. This table has 99,000 or so clones, roughly 13% appearing once. Each donor was nominally healthy when sampled (though unrecorded immune exposures were likely). The V gene end was trimmed by 7 bases and the J gene end by 8 bases; junction bases not matched to a gene: 10. Germline V gives CDR1 MNHEY, CDR2 SVGAGI. The CDR3 totals 13 residues. The TCR originated in a man between 40 and 49 years old in good health and CMV-seropositive. Sequencing input: PBMCs. V and J are TRBV6-5 and TRBJ1-2, with 7 bases matching TRBD1. CDR3 region: CASNQIRGQGYTF. Here the CDR3 DNA reads TGTGCCAGCAATCAGATCCGGGGACAGGGCTACACCTTC.